Listed here are 3 T cell receptor beta chains from one sample, sequenced in a study of blood T cell repertoires in COVID-19. The protocol was immunoSEQ multiplex PCR, while the TCRdb copy is restricted to in-frame clones and leaves out a portion. The sample records 110,000 to 150,000 clones, 84% being singletons. Sequenced material: peripheral blood. The receptors derive from a human donor in a cohort sampled during active COVID-19.

The chain employs TRBV11-3 and TRBJ2-5; TRBD1 matches 8 bases. V gave up 5 bases and J gave up 1 base; unmatched junction bases: 6. Germline V CDR1 and CDR2: SGHNT, YENEEA. The CDR3 is made up of 15 amino acids. CDR3: CASSRRTGIQETQYF. CDR3 nucleotides: TGTGCCAGCAGCCGCCGGACAGGGATCCAAGAGACCCAGTACTTC.

V usage is TRBV3-1 (or the pseudogene TRBV3-2) and J usage is TRBJ2-1, with 13 bases fitting TRBD2. The germline CDR1 and CDR2 sequences are LGHDT and YNNKEL (reference sequence). V shed 4 bases, J shed 6 bases, and the junction held 3 bases outside the gene matches. There are 15 residues in the CDR3. CDR3 sequence (DNA): TGTGCCAGCAGCCGACTAGCGGGGGGTCTCAATGAGCAGTTCTTC. It yields the protein CASSRLAGGLNEQFF.

The chain recombines TRBV19 with TRBJ1-4; D is undetermined. Germline lookup yields CDR1 LNHDA and CDR2 SQIVND (reference sequence). This CDR3 comprises 14 residues. Trimming took 3 bases from V and 8 from J, leaving 13 bases between them. The CDR3 DNA is TGTGCCAGTAGTATCCCCTCCCGTAAAGAAAAACTGTTTTTT. This gives the protein CASSIPSRKEKLFF. Filled out from reference TRBV19 and TRBJ1-4, the complete variable domain reads DGGITQSPKYLFRKEGQNVTLSCEQNLNHDAMYWYRQDPGQGLRLIYYSQIVNDFQKGDIAEGYSVSREKKESFPLTVTSAQKNPTAFYLCASSIPSRKEKLFFGSGTQLSVL.